These 31 T cell receptor beta chains were all obtained from the same sample, sequenced in a study of CD8+ T cells in alopecia areata. Investigators isolated RNA and reverse transcribed it into cDNA to act as the sequencing template. TCRdb's copy holds only in-frame clones and misses some; the assay was immunoSEQ multiplex PCR. This table has roughly 250,000 clones, around 67% appearing once. Sequences were derived from CD4+ T cells sorted from blood, sampled at week 0. The source is a human donor with alopecia areata.

V gene TRBV7-8 combines with J gene TRBJ2-7; a possible D gene is TRBD1 (6 bases). Between the trimmed V and J ends, which lost 1 base and 3 bases, there was a span of 10 bases. Germline V gene data show CDR1 as SGHVS and CDR2 as FQNEAQ. The CDR3 totals 14 residues. The CDR3 sequence: CASSLGIGGYEQYF. The CDR3 DNA is TGTGCCAGCAGCTTAGGTATAGGGGGCTACGAGCAGTACTTC.

This clone was seen a handful of times. The V call is TRBV29-1, the J call TRBJ2-1, with 15 bases fitting TRBD2. Germline V CDR1 and CDR2: SQVTM, ANQGSEA. V trimming: 2 bases; J trimming: 4 bases; junction bases outside the gene matches: 3. The CDR3 length is 16 residues. CDR3: CSVEIGTSGGYNEQFF. In DNA form, the CDR3 reads TGCAGCGTTGAAATTGGGACTAGCGGGGGGTACAATGAGCAGTTCTTC.

The chain employs TRBV7-2 and TRBJ1-5, with a tentative D call TRBD1 (6 bases). The CDR3 totals 15 residues. CDR1 SGHTA and CDR2 FQGNSA come from the germline V gene. The V end lost 0 bases, the J end lost 5 bases, and 11 bases lay between the germline ends. The CDR3 reads CASSLAGHLDQPQHF. CDR3 nucleotides: TGTGCCAGCAGCTTAGCGGGACACCTTGATCAGCCCCAGCATTTT.

The CDR3 nucleotides are TGCGCCAGCAGCTTCGTTGGGGCGAGCTCCTATAATTCACCCCTCCACTTT. This codes for CASSFVGASSYNSPLHF. The chain joins TRBV5-1 to TRBJ1-6; TRBD1 is a possible D gene (5 bases). This CDR3 has 17 residues. The germline V gene has CDR1 SGHRS and CDR2 YFSETQ. Trimming left V 2 bases short and J 0 bases short, with 12 bases between. The variable domain in full, with the rest retrieved from reference TRBV5-1 and TRBJ1-6, is KAGVTQTPRYLIKTRGQQVTLSCSPISGHRSVSWYQQTPGQGLQFLFEYFSETQRNKGNFPGRFSGRQFSNSRSEMNVSTLELGDSALYLCASSFVGASSYNSPLHFGNGTRLTVT.

The chain employs TRBV4-2 and TRBJ1-1; D uncertain. The ends were cut back, 0 bases at V and 1 base at J, with 18 bases in the middle. This CDR3 is 18 amino acids long. The germline gives CDR1 LGHNA, CDR2 YNFKEQ. The CDR3 bases are TGTGCCAGCAGCCAAGATCGCGTGGGGTCCGCTAGGAACACTGAAGCTTTCTTT. Translated: CASSQDRVGSARNTEAFF.

The J gene is TRBJ1-2, the V gene TRBV19, with D perhaps TRBD1 (5 bases). CDR1 and CDR2 (germline): LNHDA, SQIVND (reference sequence). V lost 6 bases, J lost 4 bases, and 15 bases lay in between. The CDR3 contains 14 residues. CDR3 nucleotides: TGTGCCAGTAGCGTGACAGAAGGGGTCTATGGCTACACCTTC. It yields the protein CASSVTEGVYGYTF.

The chain uses TRBV29-1 and TRBJ2-1, with 7 bases aligning to TRBD2. The CDR3 has 13 residues. V shed 5 bases and J 7 bases; nucleotides not matched to a gene: 8. Per germline, CDR1 SQVTM and CDR2 ANQGSEA. The CDR3 loop is CSVWAGEGNEQFF. CDR3 DNA: TGCAGCGTTTGGGCGGGGGAGGGGAATGAGCAGTTCTTC.

The chain is built from TRBV30 and TRBJ1-6; D is perhaps TRBD1 (6 bases). This CDR3 has 12 residues. CDR1 GTSNPN and CDR2 SVGIG come from the germline V gene (reference sequence). V was shortened by 3 bases and J by 10 bases, with 10 bases between the two germline ends. CDR3 sequence: CAWRTQGSPLHF. The CDR3, as DNA: TGTGCCTGGAGGACCCAGGGGTCACCCCTCCACTTT.

The chain links TRBV14 to TRBJ2-3; perhaps TRBD1 as D (6 bases). Between the trimmed V and J ends, which lost 1 base and 4 bases, there was a span of 15 bases. The CDR3 is made up of 16 amino acids. Germline V gene data show CDR1 as SGHDN and CDR2 as FVKESK. CDR3 DNA: TGTGCCAGCAGCCAAGTGCAGGGGCATCGGGCAGATACGCAGTATTTT. Encoded protein: CASSQVQGHRADTQYF.

V and J are TRBV20-1 and TRBJ2-7; 7 bases line up with TRBD1. Unmatched junction bases numbered 7, after V lost 5 bases and J lost 9 bases. This CDR3 region has 11 residues. Per the germline V gene, CDR1 is DFQATT and CDR2 is SNEGSKA (reference sequence). The CDR3 loop is CSAPTGARQYF. CDR3 sequence (DNA): TGCAGTGCTCCCACAGGGGCGCGGCAGTACTTC.

This clone has only a few counts. The chain uses TRBV15 and TRBJ1-2; unclear D gene. The CDR3 runs 13 residues. In germline, CDR1 is LNHNV, CDR2 YYDKDF (reference sequence). The V gene lost 0 bases and the J gene lost 8 bases, with 10 bases spanning the gap. For the CDR3, the DNA is TGTGCCACCAGCAGAGATCCCACTGCAGGCTACACCTTC. Residues: CATSRDPTAGYTF.

This clone has just one count. J is TRBJ2-1 and V is TRBV5-1, with D tentatively TRBD1 (5 bases). V was pared by 4 bases and J by 3 bases, with 17 bases between. Germline lookup yields CDR1 SGHRS and CDR2 YFSETQ. CDR3 size: 16 residues. Written as DNA, the CDR3 is TGCGCCAGCAGCCAGGACACTCGGCTGGGCTACAATGAGCAGTTCTTC. Amino acids: CASSQDTRLGYNEQFF.

The rearrangement uses TRBV7-2 and TRBJ1-5; unclear D gene. Looked up from germline, CDR1 is SGHTA and CDR2 is FQGNSA. The CDR3 extends over 13 amino acids. V was shortened by 5 bases and J by 0 bases, with 5 bases between the two germline ends. CDR3 DNA: TGTGCCAGCAGCCGGTATAGCAATCAGCCCCAGCATTTT. This encodes CASSRYSNQPQHF.

The chain links TRBV7-9 to TRBJ2-3; 11 bases are a match to TRBD1. Germline lookup yields CDR1 SEHNR and CDR2 FQNEAQ (reference sequence). V shed 7 bases and J 5 bases; nucleotides not matched to a gene: 2. The CDR3 consists of 13 residues. Here the CDR3 DNA reads TGTGCCAGCACTGGGACAGGGGGAGATACGCAGTATTTT. As protein: CASTGTGGDTQYF.

This sequence joins TRBV4-2 and TRBJ2-4; D unresolved. The CDR3 is made up of 13 amino acids. Germline loops: CDR1 LGHNA, CDR2 YNFKEQ. V was clipped by 1 base and J by 5 bases, with 6 bases between them. Here the CDR3 DNA reads TGTGCCAGCAGCCAAGCTCCTGAAAACATTCAGTACTTC. As protein: CASSQAPENIQYF.

This clone was recorded many times. Other DNA sequences in this sample translate to the same CDR3. The chain uses TRBV19 and TRBJ1-5, with unresolved D. The CDR3 is 14 amino acids. V was trimmed by 2 bases and J by 4 bases, leaving 9 bases between them. Germline V lookup: CDR1 LNHDA, CDR2 SQIVND (reference sequence). CDR3 bases: TGTGCCAGTAGTATAATCGCCGGGAATCAGCCCCAGCATTTT. Residues: CASSIIAGNQPQHF.

The V gene is TRBV25-1, the J gene TRBJ1-2; 7 positions agree with TRBD1. V lost 7 bases and J lost 9; bases outside the gene matches: 17. The CDR3 runs 15 residues. Germline loops: CDR1 MGHDK, CDR2 SYGVNS. CDR3 protein: CASNHGQAPGESYTF. The DNA for the CDR3 is TGTGCCAGCAACCACGGACAGGCACCTGGGGAGAGCTACACCTTC.

V gene TRBV15 combines with J gene TRBJ2-1, with TRBD1 matching 8 bases. V was clipped by 8 bases and J by 7 bases; unmatched bases: 4. The CDR3 runs 12 residues. CDR1 is LNHNV, CDR2 YYDKDF, per germline (reference sequence). The CDR3 sequence is CATQGAVNEQFF. For the CDR3, the DNA is TGTGCCACCCAGGGGGCTGTAAATGAGCAGTTCTTC.

This chain uses TRBV30 with TRBJ1-4, with a weak D call TRBD1 (6 bases). The ends were cut back, 2 bases at V and 8 bases at J, with 12 bases in the middle. The germline CDR1 and CDR2 sequences are GTSNPN and SVGIG (reference sequence). The CDR3 loop spans 13 amino acids. The CDR3 here is CAWSFRGQEKLFF. CDR3 bases: TGTGCCTGGAGTTTTCGGGGGCAGGAAAAACTGTTTTTT. Using reference TRBV30 and TRBJ1-4 for the parts outside the CDR3, the full variable domain is SQTIHQWPATLVQPVGSPLSLECTVEGTSNPNLYWYRQAAGRGLQLLFYSVGIGQISSEVPQNLSASRPQDRQFILSSKKLLLSDSGFYLCAWSFRGQEKLFFGSGTQLSVL.

In its sample, this clone was seen a few times. The chain recombines TRBV11-2 with TRBJ2-5, with D perhaps matching TRBD1 or TRBD2 (5 bases each). This CDR3 comprises 13 residues. The germline V and J ends were trimmed by 3 bases and 5 bases, with 10 bases remaining between them. From germline, CDR1 is SGHAT and CDR2 FQNNGV. The CDR3 nucleotides are TGTGCCAGCAGCTTGGGGGTCAGGGAGACCCAGTACTTC. As protein: CASSLGVRETQYF.

The chain is built from TRBV7-2 and TRBJ2-5, with D perhaps TRBD2 (5 bases). V lost 5 bases and J 4 bases, leaving 17 bases between the germline ends. Per germline, CDR1 SGHTA and CDR2 FQGNSA. The CDR3 has 15 amino acids. CDR3 bases: TGTGCCAGCAGCCCCACGGGGAGCCGGGGAGAGACCCAGTACTTC. Its translation: CASSPTGSRGETQYF.

This sequence joins TRBV30 and TRBJ2-6; D is uncertain. Trimming left V 1 base short and J 1 base short, with 14 bases between. The germline V gene has CDR1 GTSNPN and CDR2 SVGIG (reference sequence). This CDR3 spans 17 amino acids. The CDR3 sequence is CAWSAPSLGSGANVLTF. The CDR3 DNA reads TGTGCCTGGAGTGCACCATCCCTCGGGTCTGGGGCCAACGTCCTGACTTTC.

The chain couples TRBV29-1 to TRBJ1-1; D gene unclear. This CDR3 has 11 residues. V gave up 0 bases and J gave up 7 bases, with 6 bases separating them. Per the germline V gene, CDR1 is SQVTM and CDR2 is ANQGSEA. The CDR3 DNA reads as TGCAGCGTTGAAGATCCGGGTGAAGCTTTCTTT. Its protein is CSVEDPGEAFF. The full variable domain, in which reference TRBV29-1 and TRBJ1-1 provide the parts outside the CDR3, is SAVISQKPSRDICQRGTSLTIQCQVDSQVTMMFWYRQQPGQSLTLIATANQGSEATYESGFVIDKFPISRPNLTFSTLTVSNMSPEDSSIYLCSVEDPGEAFFGQGTRLTVV.

This chain connects TRBV7-2 to TRBJ2-6; maybe TRBD2 (7 bases). The germline V gene has CDR1 SGHTA and CDR2 FQGNSA. The CDR3 consists of 17 residues. The V gene lost 3 bases and the J gene lost 2 bases, with 14 bases spanning the gap. The CDR3 sequence is CASSFVRGAPGANVLTF. CDR3 bases: TGTGCCAGCAGCTTTGTACGGGGGGCTCCTGGGGCCAACGTCCTGACTTTC.

The chain combines TRBV29-1 with TRBJ2-3; 11 positions agree with TRBD2. Trimming cost V 4 bases and J 5 bases; bases outside gene matches: 5. The CDR3 has 14 amino acids. From germline, CDR1 is SQVTM and CDR2 ANQGSEA. In DNA, the CDR3 is TGCAGCGTTGGAACTAGCGGGGGCCAAGATACGCAGTATTTT. Translated: CSVGTSGGQDTQYF.

The chain couples TRBV9 to TRBJ2-3; D is perhaps TRBD1 (5 bases). Germline V gene data show CDR1 as SGDLS and CDR2 as YYNGEE. The CDR3 consists of 17 residues. Trimming left V 2 bases short and J 5 bases short, with 21 bases between. The CDR3, as DNA: TGTGCCAGCAGCGTCTCTTCAGGGATTATCGGGCGAGATACGCAGTATTTT. The encoded protein is CASSVSSGIIGRDTQYF.

The chain recombines TRBV9 with TRBJ1-1; 7 bases are shared with TRBD1. Germline V gene data show CDR1 as SGDLS and CDR2 as YYNGEE. The J segment lost 1 base and the V segment lost 3 bases, leaving 3 bases of the junction unmatched. The CDR3 loop spans 14 amino acids. The CDR3 sequence is CASSGGTANTEAFF. The CDR3 DNA sequence: TGTGCCAGCAGCGGTGGGACAGCGAACACTGAAGCTTTCTTT.

V gene TRBV4-2 combines with J gene TRBJ2-2; D remains unclear. This CDR3 comprises 16 residues. Germline V gene sequence: CDR1 LGHNA, CDR2 YNFKEQ. V was shortened by 0 bases and J by 9 bases, with 17 bases between the two germline ends. The CDR3 is CASSQDPTVPTRELFF. In DNA form, the CDR3 reads TGTGCCAGCAGCCAAGATCCTACGGTCCCAACCAGGGAGCTGTTTTTT.

The chain combines TRBV7-2 with TRBJ1-5, with D perhaps matching TRBD1 (6 bases). The germline CDR1 and CDR2 sequences are SGHTA and FQGNSA. The V end was cut by 5 bases, the J end by 3 bases, with 17 bases between. The CDR3 spans 16 residues. The CDR3 protein is CASSEGDGPYNQPQHF. DNA of the CDR3: TGTGCCAGCAGCGAGGGGGACGGGCCCTACAATCAGCCCCAGCATTTT.

This chain links TRBV5-6 with TRBJ2-7; 7 nucleotides agree with TRBD1. CDR1 and CDR2 from the germline V gene are SGHDT and YYEEEE. Trimming removed 4 bases from V and 3 bases from J; junction bases left unmatched: 4. The CDR3 consists of 13 residues. The chain's CDR3 is CASSVTGFYEQYF. CDR3 sequence (DNA): TGTGCCAGCAGCGTGACAGGGTTCTACGAGCAGTACTTC.

This clone was detected only once. V and J are TRBV29-1 and TRBJ1-1, with D hard to call. V lost 2 bases and J 4 bases, leaving 11 bases between the germline ends. This CDR3 region has 13 residues. Germline CDR1 reads SQVTM; CDR2 reads ANQGSEA. The CDR3 nucleotides are TGCAGCGTTGAATACGGCAAGGGCACTGAAGCTTTCTTT. This sequence encodes CSVEYGKGTEAFF.